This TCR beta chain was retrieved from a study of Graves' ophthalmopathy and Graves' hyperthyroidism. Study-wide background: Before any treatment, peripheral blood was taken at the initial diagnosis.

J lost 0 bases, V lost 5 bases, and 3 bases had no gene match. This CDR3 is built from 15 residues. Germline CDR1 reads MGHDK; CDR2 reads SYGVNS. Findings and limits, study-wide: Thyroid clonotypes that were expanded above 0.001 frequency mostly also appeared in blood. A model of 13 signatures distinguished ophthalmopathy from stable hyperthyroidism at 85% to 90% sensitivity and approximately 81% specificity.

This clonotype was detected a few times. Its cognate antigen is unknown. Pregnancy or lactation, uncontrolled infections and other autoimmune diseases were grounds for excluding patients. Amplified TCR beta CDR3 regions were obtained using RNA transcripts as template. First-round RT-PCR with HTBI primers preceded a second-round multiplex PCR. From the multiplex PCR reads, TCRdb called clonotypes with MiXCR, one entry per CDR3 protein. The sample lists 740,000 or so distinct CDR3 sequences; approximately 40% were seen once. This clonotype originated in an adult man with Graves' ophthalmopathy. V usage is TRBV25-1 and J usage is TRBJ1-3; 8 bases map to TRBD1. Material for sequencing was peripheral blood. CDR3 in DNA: TGTGCCAGCAGTTACGACAGGGGCTCTGGAAACACCATATATTTT. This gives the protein CASSYDRGSGNTIYF.